This T cell receptor beta chain came from a study of T cell repertoires in cytomegalovirus infection. For the study at large: In public TCR beta signatures, there were indications of both CMV infection and matching HLA type. Whole-study results and caveats: CMV-specific TCR beta clonotypes restricted by HLA-C were the ones dominating the ex vivo response.

This clonotype was seen repeatedly, ten times or more. The antigen is undetermined. V gave up 2 bases and J gave up 4 bases, with 4 bases separating them. Germline assignment: CDR1 DFQATT and CDR2 SNEGSKA (reference sequence). This CDR3 region has 11 residues. One entry per CDR3 protein, called by TCRdb with MiXCR from the reads. Among about 260,000 distinct CDR3 sequences listed, roughly 10% were seen once. Sequenced sample: PBMCs. The TCR sequence derives from a human donor in good health (CMV status not recorded). Some clones in this sample may be carry-over from other donors' samples. The J gene is TRBJ2-3, the V gene TRBV20-1; D remains unclear. CDR3 in amino acids: CSARLSDTQYF. The CDR3 DNA sequence: TGCAGTGCTAGATTGTCAGATACGCAGTATTTT.